The T cell receptor (beta chain) described here comes from a study of cytomegalovirus exposure and HLA in healthy donors (TCRdb year 2017). Notes on the research overall: In an earlier analysis of some 550 of the donors, 250 to 350 Gb of sequence data and approximately 100 million unique TCR beta sequences from roughly 180 million T cells were reported. Using immunosequencing, the study profiled T cell repertoires from fewer than 850 subjects and related those repertoires to cytomegalovirus serostatus. Five DR-DQ haplotypes were treated as single units for association and clustering because of strong linkage in the cohort. In addition to the first cohort of 666 subjects, a separate validation cohort of approximately 120 different subjects was used. Rather than drawing on any new phenotypic data, the later analysis identified candidate immune exposures from TCR beta sequences and the way those sequences occurred across donors. Every discovery cohort repertoire had been produced on one sequencing platform. About 330 gigabases of sequencing data and about 92 million unique TCR sequences made up an early release that covered 640 HLA-typed donors. Class I and class II HLA loci were covered by the typing at four-digit resolution. To predict cytomegalovirus infection status, the study brought together high-throughput TCR immunosequencing, statistical association of individual TCRs with disease status, and machine learning. Among the roughly 400 genotyped donors, approximately 81% belonged to the genetic ancestry cluster associated with self-reported Caucasian donors. The number of typed donors differed by locus: about 620-640 for A, B, C, DRB1 and DQB1; approximately 520 for DQA1; approximately 610 for DPA1; and 450 to 480 for DPB1. An earlier analysis of around 640 of the donors used high-throughput TCR beta sequencing to judge whether each TCR beta V gene segment behaved as functional or pseudogenic. A later genetic analysis took genome-wide SNP genotypes for 398 of the 666 donors and used that subset as a discovery cohort. The study aimed to test whether cataloging public T cell receptors could reveal signatures of past pathogen exposure. Among 398 genotyped donors of the cohort, an average of roughly 240,000 unique TCR beta nucleotide sequences were sequenced per donor, about a sixth of them non-productive. In a later analysis, previously published TCR beta repertoires from 500 to 750 donors were re-analyzed and high-resolution HLA genotyping was added so that TCR occurrence patterns could be studied. Alongside the repertoire data, information on donor age, sex, ethnicity and CMV serostatus was compiled. Results and caveats for the whole study, not just this receptor: A cluster of highly shared sequence variants was judged likely to represent a technical artifact of the sequencing pipeline. A further reported finding was that TCR beta sequences accurately predicted the HLA-A and HLA-B alleles for most subjects in the first cohort. The earlier analysis of nearly 600 of the donors excluded seventeen rarely observed V segments, including chromosome 9 orphons, because counts were too low. Specific HLA alleles were associated with 15,000 to 20,000 TCR beta sequences at a false discovery rate of 0.05 in a later analysis. Because the 87-base-pair reads could not distinguish some IMGT-functional V segments, including TRBV6-2 and TRBV6-3, those segments were excluded. In vitro tests confirmed that a few of the cytomegalovirus-associated TCR beta chains recognize cytomegalovirus antigens. HLA typing was unavailable for some donors at each locus, so association tests used only the typed subset. Assigning TCR associations to individual alleles was difficult when HLA alleles, especially DR and DQ, strongly co-occurred. Across donors, most TCR sequences were observed very rarely, whereas some public TCRs were present in many individuals. Most CMV-associated TCR beta chains appeared to be HLA-restricted in a later analysis, and the HLA associations seemed to be driven largely by CMV exposure. Roughly uniform sequencing depth across donors was assumed in presence/absence analyses, although this assumption may not hold. Linkage disequilibrium might explain the correlated functional status among segregating V segments, but an unknown experimental factor could not be excluded. V-gene and J-gene trimming of TCR beta chains was associated with a missense DCLRE1C variant in a later genetic analysis, and the association was replicated in an independent cohort. The study listed 170 or so TCR beta chains as associated with cytomegalovirus. The cohort was sequenced for TCR beta chains only, and without alpha or paired-chain data the features that could be detected were limited. A later analysis found that HLA-associated TCR beta chains were more clonally expanded and had lower generation probabilities than equally common non-associated chains. An earlier analysis of roughly 570 of the donors showed that most TCR beta V segments appeared in productive rearrangements either about 90% or about 30% of the time, which broadly matched IMGT annotations. According to a later genetic analysis, donors in an Asian-associated ancestry cluster had fewer N-insertions in productive TCRs than the roughly 660-donor mean. CMV serostatus was the only immune exposure information available for the cohort. According to a later analysis, TCR association rates differed among HLA loci, with DRB1 alleles showing the most associated TCRs and HLA-C alleles showing the fewest. A later analysis reported that several top co-occurrence clusters appeared linked to parvovirus B19, influenza, CMV and Epstein-Barr virus. The classifier was reported to diagnose cytomegalovirus status with high specificity and sensitivity in both the original cohort and the validation cohort. The authors suggested that the approach could potentially be generalized to other disease states and immunological phenotypes.

V and J are trimmed by 6 bases and 2 bases, and the gene matches miss 5 bases of the junction. CDR1 SGHDN and CDR2 FVKESK are derived from the germline V gene. The CDR3 holds 14 amino acids from the cysteine to the phenylalanine. Only the CDR3 DNA stays, 42 bases, in frame from base 1. The cohort was made up of about 610 healthy bone marrow donors. At the time of sampling, all cohort members were nominally healthy, though unrecorded immune exposures were likely present. The donor was CMV seropositive and belonged to the group of 270 or so seropositive cohort members. A peripheral blood sample was collected from each donor, and TCR beta sequencing was performed on peripheral blood mononuclear cells. The Qiagen DNeasy Blood Extraction Kit was used to extract genomic DNA from the blood cell samples. Library generation was performed with the immunoSEQ multiplex PCR assay. For the multiplex PCR, a mixture combining 60 forward primers for TCR Vbeta segments and 13 reverse primers for TCR Jbeta segments was used. The CDR3 region of rearranged TCR beta genes was amplified from genomic DNA by a multiplex PCR assay. The Illumina HiSeq System was used to sequence the amplified TCR beta libraries as 87-base-pair reads. The source study handled its data this way. A later analysis counted about 82 million unique TCR beta chains across the 666 repertoires, and roughly 9.9 million of these chains were shared by at least two donors. To remove PCR and sequencing errors, raw reads were error-corrected and collapsed into unique sequences using a nearest-neighbor algorithm that merged closely related sequences. V, D and J gene segments were assigned by aligning CDR3 sequences to IMGT reference sequences. For a sequence to be retained, a match of at least six nucleotides was required to both a V gene segment and a J gene segment. A rearrangement counted as productive if the CDR3 had no stop codons and remained in frame with V and J, and every other rearrangement counted as non-productive. CDR3 was defined by IMGT convention, running from the second conserved V-encoded cysteine to the conserved J-encoded phenylalanine. The earlier analysis of about 590 of the donors excluded sequences that lacked an unambiguous match to a single V gene segment. In an earlier analysis of 500 to 750 of the donors, V segments were called functional above 56.7% productive rearrangements and were called segregating when the between-donor standard deviation exceeded 5%. A statistical classification framework was built for diagnosing cytomegalovirus status from the catalog of TCR beta chain sequences. In a later analysis, TCR nucleotide sequences were compared against IMGT/GENE-DB human TR gene sequences so that V and J genes could be assigned. Using the TCRdist pipeline, a later analysis assigned CDR3 sequences along with most-parsimonious VDJ recombination scenarios. In a later analysis, each TCR beta chain was defined by its CDR3 amino acid sequence together with its V-gene family, and reads lacking a unique V-gene family were excluded. As a way to deal with suspected cross-contamination and a sequencing artifact, a later analysis dropped more than 500 nucleotide sequences that were highly shared and had low generation probability. In a later analysis, a clonal expansion index for each public chain was calculated from normalized within-repertoire ranks of inferred template counts. In a later analysis, generation probabilities were computed using a VDJ recombination model fitted to out-of-frame rearrangements, and the results were checked against IGoR. In a later analysis, TCR-TCR, TCR-HLA and TCR-CMV co-occurrence was scored with hypergeometric tests, and a repertoire-size bias correction was applied to TCR pairs. In a later analysis, false discovery rates were estimated by permuting HLA or CMV assignments 20 times. A later analysis grouped co-occurring TCRs with DBSCAN, adding TCRdist sequence similarity when clustering within HLA-allele-positive subsets. Repertoires with fewer than 30,000 or more than 120,000 public chains, plus five repertoires with anomalous nucleotide sharing, were excluded from co-occurrence clustering. The table comes from immuneACCESS by way of TCRdb, which keeps in-frame sequences with V and J called. Part of the clones is missing from these tables; in studies checked, under half for an unresolved V gene and the rest for unknown reasons. The DNA was the basis for D and trimming; V, J and clone size are from that table. Recorded for this sample are around 200,000 clones; around 80% of them occurred a single time. The ten largest clones take up 4.4% of the sample.

Notes on this clone: The specificity of this receptor is unknown. Within one base of it there is no much larger clone, and no base qualities were kept.

The chain employs TRBV14 and TRBJ2-3; 7 central nucleotides agree with TRBD2. The TCR comes from a woman in her 30s in good health and CMV-seropositive. The sequencing sample was made of PBMCs. Here the CDR3 is given as CASRPRLATDTQYF. The nucleotide sequence is given as TGTGCCAGCAGACCGAGACTAGCCACAGATACGCAGTATTTT.